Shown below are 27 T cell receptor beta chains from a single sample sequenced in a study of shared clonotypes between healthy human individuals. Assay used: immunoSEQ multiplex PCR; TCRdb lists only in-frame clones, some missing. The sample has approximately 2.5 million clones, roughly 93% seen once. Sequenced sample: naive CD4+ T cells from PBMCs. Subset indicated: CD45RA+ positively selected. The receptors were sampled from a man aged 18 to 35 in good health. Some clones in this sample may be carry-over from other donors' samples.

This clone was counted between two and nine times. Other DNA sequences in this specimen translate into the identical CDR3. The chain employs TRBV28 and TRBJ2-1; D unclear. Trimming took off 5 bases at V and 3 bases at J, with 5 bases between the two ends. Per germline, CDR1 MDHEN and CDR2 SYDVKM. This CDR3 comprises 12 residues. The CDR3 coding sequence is TGTGCCAGCAGTCTTAGCTACAATGAGCAGTTCTTC. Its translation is CASSLSYNEQFF.

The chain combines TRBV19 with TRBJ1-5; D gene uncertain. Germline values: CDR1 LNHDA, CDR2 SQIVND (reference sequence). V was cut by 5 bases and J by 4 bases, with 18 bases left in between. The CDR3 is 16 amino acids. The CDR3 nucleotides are TGTGCCAGTAGTCTTCCGGGAGCTGAAGGAAATCAGCCCCAGCATTTT. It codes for CASSLPGAEGNQPQHF.

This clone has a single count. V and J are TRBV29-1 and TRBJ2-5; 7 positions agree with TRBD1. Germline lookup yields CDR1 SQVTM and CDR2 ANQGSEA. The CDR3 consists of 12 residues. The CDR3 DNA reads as TGCACCCTAAGGGGGCCCGGAGAGACCCAGTACTTC. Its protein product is CTLRGPGETQYF. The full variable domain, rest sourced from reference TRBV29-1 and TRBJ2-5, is SAVISQKPSRDICQRGTSLTIQCQVDSQVTMMFWYRQQPGQSLTLIATANQGSEATYESGFVIDKFPISRPNLTFSTLTVSNMSPEDSSIYLCTLRGPGETQYFGPGTRLLVL.

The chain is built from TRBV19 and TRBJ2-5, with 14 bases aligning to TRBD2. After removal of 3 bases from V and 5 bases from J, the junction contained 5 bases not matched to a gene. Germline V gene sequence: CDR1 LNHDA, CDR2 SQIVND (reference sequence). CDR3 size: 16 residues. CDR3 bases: TGTGCCAGTAGTATTGGACTAGCGGGAGGAATGGAGACCCAGTACTTC. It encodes CASSIGLAGGMETQYF.

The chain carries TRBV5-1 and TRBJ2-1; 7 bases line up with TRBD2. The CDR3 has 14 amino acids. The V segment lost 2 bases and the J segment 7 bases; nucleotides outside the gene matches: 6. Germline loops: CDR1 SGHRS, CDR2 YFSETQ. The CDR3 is CASSFGLVSNEQFF. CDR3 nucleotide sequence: TGCGCCAGCAGCTTCGGACTAGTCAGTAATGAGCAGTTCTTC.

CDR3 loop: CASSPLAGAVYNEQFF. Here the CDR3 DNA reads TGTGCCAGCAGCCCCCTAGCGGGAGCCGTATACAATGAGCAGTTCTTC. The J gene is TRBJ2-1, the V gene TRBV7-6; 10 bases line up with TRBD2. The CDR3 totals 16 residues. Germline V gene lookup returns CDR1 SGHVS and CDR2 FNYEAQ. V gave up 5 bases and J gave up 4 bases; unmatched junction bases: 8.

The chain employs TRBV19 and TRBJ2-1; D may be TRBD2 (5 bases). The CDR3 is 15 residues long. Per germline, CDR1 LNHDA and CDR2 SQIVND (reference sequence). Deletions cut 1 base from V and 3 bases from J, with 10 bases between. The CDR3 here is CASSIGRRLYNEQFF. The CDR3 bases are TGTGCCAGTAGTATAGGACGGAGGCTCTACAATGAGCAGTTCTTC.

The CDR3 loop is CASTPLDRGIYSNQPQHF. CDR3 nucleotides: TGTGCCAGTACCCCCCTGGACAGGGGGATCTATAGCAATCAGCCCCAGCATTTT. The V and J genes are TRBV19 and TRBJ1-5; 10 bases are a match to TRBD1. The CDR3 is 18 residues long. Trimming cost V 7 bases and J 0 bases; bases outside gene matches: 12. Germline lookup yields CDR1 LNHDA and CDR2 SQIVND (reference sequence).

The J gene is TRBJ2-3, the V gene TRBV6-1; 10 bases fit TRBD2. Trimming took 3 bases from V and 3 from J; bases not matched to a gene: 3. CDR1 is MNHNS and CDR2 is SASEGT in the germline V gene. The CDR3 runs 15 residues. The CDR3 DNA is TGTGCCAGCAGTGACCCGGGACTAGCGACAGATACGCAGTATTTT. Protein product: CASSDPGLATDTQYF.

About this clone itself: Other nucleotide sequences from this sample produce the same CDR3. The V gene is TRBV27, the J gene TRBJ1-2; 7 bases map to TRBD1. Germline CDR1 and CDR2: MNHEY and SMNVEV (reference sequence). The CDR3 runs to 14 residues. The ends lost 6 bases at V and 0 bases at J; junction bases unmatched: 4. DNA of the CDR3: TGTGCCAGCAGGGGAACAGGGGCTAACTATGGCTACACCTTC. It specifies CASRGTGANYGYTF.

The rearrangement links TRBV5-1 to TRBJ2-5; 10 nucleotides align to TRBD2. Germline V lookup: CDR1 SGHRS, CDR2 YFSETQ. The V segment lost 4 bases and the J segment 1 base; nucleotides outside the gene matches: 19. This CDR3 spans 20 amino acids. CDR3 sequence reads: CASSLRGVDSGRSPQETQYF. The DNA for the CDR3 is TGCGCCAGCAGCCTACGAGGGGTTGATAGCGGGAGGTCCCCCCAAGAGACCCAGTACTTC.

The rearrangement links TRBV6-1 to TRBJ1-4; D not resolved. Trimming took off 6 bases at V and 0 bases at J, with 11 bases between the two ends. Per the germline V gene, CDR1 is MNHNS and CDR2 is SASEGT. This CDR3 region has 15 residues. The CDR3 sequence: CASRSDGATNEKLFF. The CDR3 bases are TGTGCCAGCAGATCGGACGGAGCAACTAATGAAAAACTGTTTTTT.

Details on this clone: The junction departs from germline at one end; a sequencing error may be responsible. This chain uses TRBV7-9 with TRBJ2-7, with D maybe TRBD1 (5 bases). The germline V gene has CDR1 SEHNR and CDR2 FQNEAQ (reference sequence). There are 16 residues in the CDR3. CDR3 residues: CASTLSQGSYLYEQYF. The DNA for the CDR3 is TGTGCCAGCACCTTATCGCAGGGCTCCTACCTCTACGAGCAGTACTTC.

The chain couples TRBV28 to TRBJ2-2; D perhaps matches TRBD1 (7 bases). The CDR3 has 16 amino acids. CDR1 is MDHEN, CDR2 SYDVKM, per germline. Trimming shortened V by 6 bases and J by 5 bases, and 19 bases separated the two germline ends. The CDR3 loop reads CASSPSGGPRTGELFF. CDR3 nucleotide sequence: TGTGCCAGCAGCCCTTCAGGGGGGCCCAGGACCGGGGAGCTGTTTTTT.

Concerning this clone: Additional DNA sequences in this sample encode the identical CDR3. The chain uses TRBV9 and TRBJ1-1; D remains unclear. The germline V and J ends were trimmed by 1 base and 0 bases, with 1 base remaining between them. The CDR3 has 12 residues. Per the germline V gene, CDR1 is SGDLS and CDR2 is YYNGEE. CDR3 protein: CASSVMNTEAFF. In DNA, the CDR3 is TGTGCCAGCAGCGTAATGAACACTGAAGCTTTCTTT.

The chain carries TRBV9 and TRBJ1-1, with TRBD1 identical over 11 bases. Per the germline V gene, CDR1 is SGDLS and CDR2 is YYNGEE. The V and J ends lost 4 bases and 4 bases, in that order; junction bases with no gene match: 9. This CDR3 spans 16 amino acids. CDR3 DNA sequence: TGTGCCAGCAGCCTCCGGACAGGGGGCCGGGGCACTGAAGCTTTCTTT. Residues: CASSLRTGGRGTEAFF.

In DNA, the CDR3 is TGTGCCAGCAGTCCAGGGCCCGATGGCTACACCTTC. The encoded protein is CASSPGPDGYTF. V is TRBV7-9 and J is TRBJ1-2; weak D call: TRBD1 (5 bases). This CDR3 contains 12 residues. V was cut by 6 bases and J by 6 bases, with 11 bases left in between. CDR1 and CDR2 (germline): SEHNR, FQNEAQ (reference sequence). Complete variable domain (other parts from reference TRBV7-9 and TRBJ1-2): DTGVSQNPRHKITKRGQNVTFRCDPISEHNRLYWYRQTLGQGPEFLTYFQNEAQLEKSRLLSDRFSAERPKGSFSTLEIQRTEQGDSAMYLCASSPGPDGYTFGSGTRLTVV.

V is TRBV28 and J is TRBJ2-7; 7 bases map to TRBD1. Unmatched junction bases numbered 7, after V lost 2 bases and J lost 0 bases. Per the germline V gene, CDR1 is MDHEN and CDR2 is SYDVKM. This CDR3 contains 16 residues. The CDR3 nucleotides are TGTGCCAGCAGTTTAATAGGGGGCCCCTTCTCCTACGAGCAGTACTTC. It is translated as CASSLIGGPFSYEQYF.

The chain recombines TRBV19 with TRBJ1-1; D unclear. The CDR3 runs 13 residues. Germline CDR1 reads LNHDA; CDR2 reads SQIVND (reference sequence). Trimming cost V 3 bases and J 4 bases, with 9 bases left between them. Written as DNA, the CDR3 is TGTGCCAGTAGTATGGGGAGCCGCACTGAAGCTTTCTTT. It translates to CASSMGSRTEAFF.

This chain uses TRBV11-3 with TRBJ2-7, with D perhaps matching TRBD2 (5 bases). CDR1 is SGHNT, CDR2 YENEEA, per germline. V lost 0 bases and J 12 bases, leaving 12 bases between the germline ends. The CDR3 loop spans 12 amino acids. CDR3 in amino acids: CASSLDSGSRYF. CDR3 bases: TGTGCCAGCAGCTTAGATTCGGGAAGTCGGTACTTC.

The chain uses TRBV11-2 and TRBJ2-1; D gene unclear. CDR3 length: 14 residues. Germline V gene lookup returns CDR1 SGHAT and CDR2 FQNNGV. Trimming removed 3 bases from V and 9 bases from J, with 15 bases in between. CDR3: CASSLSWLRTEQFF. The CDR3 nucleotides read TGTGCCAGCAGCTTGTCCTGGTTGCGAACTGAGCAGTTCTTC.

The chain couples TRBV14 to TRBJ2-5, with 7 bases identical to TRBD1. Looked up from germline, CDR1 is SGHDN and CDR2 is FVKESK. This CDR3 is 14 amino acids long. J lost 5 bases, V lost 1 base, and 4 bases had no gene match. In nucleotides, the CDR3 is TGTGCCAGCAGCCAAGCGGGACAGAAGGAGACCCAGTACTTC. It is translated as CASSQAGQKETQYF.

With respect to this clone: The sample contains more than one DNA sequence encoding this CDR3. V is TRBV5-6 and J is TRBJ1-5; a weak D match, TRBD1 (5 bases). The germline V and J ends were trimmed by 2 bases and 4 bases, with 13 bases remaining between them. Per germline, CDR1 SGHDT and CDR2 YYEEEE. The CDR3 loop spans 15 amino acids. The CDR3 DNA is TGTGCCAGCAGCTTAGATAGGGGTTTGAATCAGCCCCAGCATTTT. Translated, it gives CASSLDRGLNQPQHF.

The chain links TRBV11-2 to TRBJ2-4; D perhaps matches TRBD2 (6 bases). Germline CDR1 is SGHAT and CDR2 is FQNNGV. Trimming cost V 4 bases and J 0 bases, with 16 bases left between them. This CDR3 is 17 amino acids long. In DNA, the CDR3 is TGTGCCAGCAGCTCCTTAGGGACTTCACCAGCCAAAAACATTCAGTACTTC. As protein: CASSSLGTSPAKNIQYF. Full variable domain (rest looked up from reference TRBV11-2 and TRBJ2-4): EAGVAQSPRYKIIEKRQSVAFWCNPISGHATLYWYQQILGQGPKLLIQFQNNGVVDDSQLPKDRFSAERLKGVDSTLKIQPAKLEDSAVYLCASSSLGTSPAKNIQYFGAGTRLSVL.

DNA of the CDR3: TGTGCCAGCAGTCCCCCCGCTAGCTCTAGTGAGCAGTTCTTC. This encodes CASSPPASSSEQFF. V is TRBV28 and J is TRBJ2-1; possibly TRBD2 for D (5 bases). The V gene's germline CDR1 is MDHEN and CDR2 SYDVKM. The CDR3 runs 14 residues. The V and J ends lost 5 bases and 9 bases respectively, with 17 bases between them.

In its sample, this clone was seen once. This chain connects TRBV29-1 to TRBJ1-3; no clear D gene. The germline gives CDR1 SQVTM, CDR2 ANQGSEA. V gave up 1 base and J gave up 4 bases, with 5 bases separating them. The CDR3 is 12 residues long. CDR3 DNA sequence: TGCAGCGTTGAAGTTAGAGGAAACACCATATATTTT. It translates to CSVEVRGNTIYF.

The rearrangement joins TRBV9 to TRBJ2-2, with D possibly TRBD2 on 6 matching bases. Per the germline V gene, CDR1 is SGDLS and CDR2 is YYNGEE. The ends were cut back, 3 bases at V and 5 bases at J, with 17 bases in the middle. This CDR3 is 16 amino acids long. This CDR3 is CASSATRDGATGELFF. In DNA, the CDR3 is TGTGCCAGCAGCGCGACTAGGGACGGAGCGACCGGGGAGCTGTTTTTT.